This T cell receptor beta chain was documented in a study of identifying expanded T cells in peripheral blood. Method: immunoSEQ multiplex PCR; TCRdb's copy keeps in-frame clones and lacks some. The table includes 55,000 to 60,000 clones, about 92% detected once. This CDR3 contains 17 residues. The germline gives CDR1 SGHTS, CDR2 YDEGEE. Trimming cost V 4 bases and J 4 bases; bases outside gene matches: 11. With regard to this clone: Antigen unknown.

Study conclusions and caveats: Clone count variance between roughly 2-week samples rose with total template count. Technical replicates showed roughly 1.2 changed clones; approximately 2 weeks 15 to 20; four weeks 19.

The receptor was derived from a person between 18 and 75 years old in good health. Sequencing used blood. The rearrangement joins TRBV5-8 to TRBJ2-2; 9 positions agree with TRBD2. In nucleotides, the CDR3 is TGTGCCAGCAGCGTTCAGGGACTAGCATCTGGCACCGGGGAGCTGTTTTTT. Protein product: CASSVQGLASGTGELFF.